These 27 T cell receptor beta chains came from one sample sequenced in a study of T-cell reconstitution after alpha-beta-depleted transplantation in children. TCRbeta library preparation incorporated unique molecular identifiers. From the PCR reads, TCRdb called clonotypes with MiXCR, one entry per CDR3 protein. The sample has about 500,000 distinct CDR3 sequences, around a third seen once. The material sequenced was PBMCs from the stem cell graft donor, taken from the stem cell graft. The receptors stem from a human donor who donated a stem cell graft to a child with aplastic anemia.

The genes are TRBV6-1 and TRBJ1-1; 8 nucleotides line up with TRBD1. J lost 4 bases, V lost 7 bases, and 5 bases had no gene match. The CDR3 is 13 amino acids. CDR1 MNHNS and CDR2 SASEGT come from the germline V gene. The CDR3 DNA reads TGTGCCAGCACTAGACAGGGGCTCACTGAAGCTTTCTTT. Its translation is CASTRQGLTEAFF.

The chain couples TRBV18 to TRBJ1-1, with TRBD1 matching 8 bases. CDR1 KGHSH and CDR2 LQKENI come from the germline V gene. V was clipped by 7 bases and J by 5 bases; unmatched bases: 15. The CDR3 runs 16 residues. For the CDR3, the DNA is TGTGCCAGCTTCCTCAAATGGACAGGGCTAGGAACTGAAGCTTTCTTT. Translating gives CASFLKWTGLGTEAFF.

This chain connects TRBV10-3 to TRBJ2-3, with TRBD2 matching 8 bases. Germline trimming cut 0 bases from V and 5 bases from J; bases unmatched to any gene: 4. Germline V lookup: CDR1 ENHRY, CDR2 SYGVKD. This CDR3 spans 15 amino acids. The CDR3: CAISESGLVRDTQYF. CDR3 DNA sequence: TGTGCCATCAGTGAGTCGGGACTAGTTAGAGATACGCAGTATTTT.

This chain uses TRBV6-5 with TRBJ2-1, with 13 bases matching TRBD2. The CDR3 is 17 amino acids. Germline CDR1 and CDR2: MNHEY and SVGAGI. The V and J ends lost 7 bases and 1 base, in that order; junction bases with no gene match: 7. The CDR3 reads CASTGTSGETSYNEQFF. The CDR3, as DNA: TGTGCCAGCACCGGGACTAGCGGGGAAACTTCCTACAATGAGCAGTTCTTC.

The CDR3: CSANGGLGGYTF. The CDR3 DNA reads as TGCAGTGCTAATGGGGGGCTGGGTGGCTACACCTTC. The chain employs TRBV20-1 and TRBJ1-2; TRBD1 is a possible D gene (6 bases). Per germline, CDR1 DFQATT and CDR2 SNEGSKA (reference sequence). The V end was cut by 4 bases, the J end by 7 bases, with 13 bases between. This CDR3 region has 12 residues.

This sequence joins TRBV29-1 and TRBJ1-2; 7 bases are a match to TRBD1. Germline V gene data show CDR1 as SQVTM and CDR2 as ANQGSEA. The CDR3 extends over 14 amino acids. V lost 1 base to trimming and J lost 7 bases; unmatched junction nucleotides: 9. CDR3 sequence reads: CSVEVRQGEGGYTF. In DNA, the CDR3 is TGCAGCGTTGAAGTGAGGCAGGGGGAGGGTGGCTACACCTTC.

This clonotype was seen only a few times. The V gene is TRBV7-2, the J gene TRBJ2-3, with a possible D match to TRBD1 (5 bases). The CDR3 runs to 15 residues. The V end was cut by 5 bases, the J end by 4 bases, with 16 bases between. Per germline, CDR1 SGHTA and CDR2 FQGNSA. In nucleotides, the CDR3 is TGTGCCAGCAGCCGGGCGGCAGGGCTCGCAGATACGCAGTATTTT. Amino acids: CASSRAAGLADTQYF.

The V call is TRBV20-1, the J call TRBJ2-3; D is undetermined. Trimming took off 6 bases at V and 0 bases at J, with 16 bases between the two ends. Germline V gives CDR1 DFQATT, CDR2 SNEGSKA (reference sequence). This CDR3 has 15 amino acids. The CDR3: CSAPGPGYSTDTQYF. CDR3 nucleotides: TGCAGTGCACCAGGACCCGGGTATAGCACAGATACGCAGTATTTT.

This clonotype showed up just a few times. The chain combines TRBV7-6 with TRBJ2-3; TRBD1 might be the D (6 bases). The ends were cut back, 1 base at V and 6 bases at J, with 14 bases in the middle. Germline V lookup: CDR1 SGHVS, CDR2 FNYEAQ. The length of the CDR3 is 15 residues. The CDR3 DNA reads as TGTGCCAGCAGCTTAGGACAGGTAGCGTGGGATACGCAGTATTTT. It is translated as CASSLGQVAWDTQYF.

J is TRBJ1-1 and V is TRBV6-1, with D maybe TRBD1 (5 bases). The CDR3 consists of 14 residues. V was cut by 7 bases and J by 1 base, with 13 bases left in between. Germline V CDR1 and CDR2: MNHNS, SASEGT. CDR3 region: CASTRDGSNTEAFF. DNA of the CDR3: TGTGCCAGCACCCGGGACGGCTCGAACACTGAAGCTTTCTTT.

This clonotype was found a few times. The CDR3 nucleotides are TGCGCCAGCAGCTCGGATGTTCGTAATTCACCCCTCCACTTT. It translates to CASSSDVRNSPLHF. This chain uses TRBV5-1 with TRBJ1-6; the D is unclear. V lost 3 bases and J 6 bases, leaving 10 bases between the germline ends. Germline CDR1 SGHRS, CDR2 YFSETQ. The CDR3 is 14 residues long.

This chain uses TRBV5-1 with TRBJ1-1, with no clear D. Germline V gene sequence: CDR1 SGHRS, CDR2 YFSETQ. Trimming pared 2 bases from V and 8 bases from J, leaving 13 bases between. This CDR3 has 13 amino acids. The CDR3 sequence: CASSFTGGFEAFF. The CDR3 coding sequence is TGCGCCAGCAGCTTTACGGGTGGTTTCGAAGCTTTCTTT.

This rearrangement joins TRBV6-1 to TRBJ2-7; D is unclear. Germline lookup yields CDR1 MNHNS and CDR2 SASEGT. The CDR3 covers 16 residues. Trimming pared 0 bases from V and 0 bases from J, leaving 12 bases between. DNA of the CDR3: TGTGCCAGCAGTGAAGCCCGGAGACGCGGCTCCTACGAGCAGTACGTC. Its translation: CASSEARRRGSYEQYV.

The chain is built from TRBV18 and TRBJ1-4, with no clear D. Trimming removed 6 bases at V and 6 bases at J, with 17 bases between. Germline-derived CDR1 and CDR2 are KGHSH and LQKENI. This CDR3 has 15 residues. The DNA for the CDR3 is TGTGCCAGCTCTCCTCCCGGGTTCACGGATGAAAAACTGTTTTTT. Encoded protein: CASSPPGFTDEKLFF.

The chain links TRBV28 to TRBJ1-1; D is unclear. V was shortened by 8 bases and J by 9 bases, with 16 bases between the two germline ends. Germline CDR1 and CDR2: MDHEN and SYDVKM. The length of the CDR3 is 12 residues. This CDR3 is CASHRSSGKAFF. The CDR3 bases are TGTGCCAGCCACCGGAGTTCGGGCAAAGCTTTCTTT.

This clonotype was recorded a few times. The chain combines TRBV30 with TRBJ2-1; TRBD2 matches 9 bases. J lost 9 bases, V lost 5 bases, and 11 bases had no gene match. The CDR3 length is 14 residues. Looked up from germline, CDR1 is GTSNPN and CDR2 is SVGIG (reference sequence). The CDR3 coding sequence is TGTGCCTGGTACAGGGTGGATAGCGGGAGTGAGCAGTTCTTC. Its protein product is CAWYRVDSGSEQFF. Full variable domain (missing parts from reference TRBV30 and TRBJ2-1): SQTIHQWPATLVQPVGSPLSLECTVEGTSNPNLYWYRQAAGRGLQLLFYSVGIGQISSEVPQNLSASRPQDRQFILSSKKLLLSDSGFYLCAWYRVDSGSEQFFGPGTRLTVL.

The gene calls are TRBV27 and TRBJ2-7, with D possibly called TRBD1 or TRBD2 (5 bases each). Looked up from germline, CDR1 is MNHEY and CDR2 is SMNVEV (reference sequence). CDR3 length: 16 amino acids. Deletions cut 4 bases from V and 3 bases from J, with 19 bases between. The CDR3 reads CASSSMGPDPGYEQYV. CDR3 bases: TGTGCCAGCAGTTCAATGGGACCGGACCCAGGCTACGAGCAGTACGTC.

The chain is built from TRBV28 and TRBJ1-2; 10 nucleotides align to TRBD1. The germline CDR1 and CDR2 sequences are MDHEN and SYDVKM. The ends lost 7 bases at V and 4 bases at J; junction bases unmatched: 12. The length of the CDR3 is 16 residues. CDR3 nucleotides: TGTGCCAGCACCTACCTCGACAGGGGGCAAAGCTATGGCTACACCTTC. Encoded protein: CASTYLDRGQSYGYTF.

This clonotype was seen a few times. The V and J genes are TRBV4-3 and TRBJ2-1, with 11 bases aligning to TRBD2. Germline V gene data show CDR1 as LGHNA and CDR2 as YSLEER. This CDR3 contains 16 residues. J lost 6 bases, V lost 7 bases, and 11 bases had no gene match. CDR3 loop: CASKAELSGRANEQFF. The CDR3 DNA is TGCGCCAGCAAGGCAGAGCTTAGCGGGAGGGCCAATGAGCAGTTCTTC.

This clonotype was seen more than once but under ten times. CDR3 nucleotide sequence: TGTGCCAGCAGCCAAGATGCACGCCGCAATGAGCAGTTCTTC. Translation: CASSQDARRNEQFF. The rearrangement links TRBV3-1 to TRBJ2-1; D is ambiguous. The CDR3 sequence is 14 residues long. The V gene's germline CDR1 is LGHDT and CDR2 YNNKEL (reference sequence). Between the trimmed V and J ends, which lost 0 bases and 6 bases, there was a span of 9 bases.

This chain links TRBV5-6 with TRBJ2-1; D remains unclear. V lost 2 bases and J 8 bases, leaving 11 bases between the germline ends. CDR1 and CDR2 from the germline V gene are SGHDT and YYEEEE. The CDR3 contains 13 residues. CDR3 sequence (DNA): TGTGCCAGCAGCTTAGAGTTAGGAGATGAGCAGTTCTTC. It encodes CASSLELGDEQFF.

V gene TRBV7-2 combines with J gene TRBJ1-5; D perhaps matches TRBD1 (6 bases). The CDR3 contains 15 residues. CDR1 SGHTA and CDR2 FQGNSA come from the germline V gene. The V and J ends lost 5 bases and 7 bases respectively, with 18 bases between them. CDR3: CASSTKGGSGQPQHF. The CDR3 coding sequence is TGTGCCAGCAGCACAAAAGGGGGTTCAGGACAGCCCCAGCATTTT.

The CDR3 region is CSAAGRGTEAFF. The DNA of the CDR3 is TGCAGCGCGGCGGGCAGGGGGACTGAAGCTTTCTTT. The V call is TRBV29-1, the J call TRBJ1-1; 7 bases align to TRBD1. The CDR3 has 12 amino acids. V was pared by 7 bases and J by 5 bases, with 7 bases of the junction left unmatched. Looked up from germline, CDR1 is SQVTM and CDR2 is ANQGSEA.

This clonotype is a singleton in its sample. The V and J genes are TRBV6-2 or TRBV6-3 and TRBJ1-1; D remains ambiguous. Germline CDR1 and CDR2: MNHEY and SVGEGT. Trimming removed 6 bases from V and 1 base from J, with 12 bases in between. This CDR3 comprises 14 residues. Written as DNA, the CDR3 is TGTGCCAGCAGCCTCGCAATACCGAACACTGAAGCTTTCTTT. Its translation is CASSLAIPNTEAFF.

This clonotype was detected a few times. V gene TRBV7-2 combines with J gene TRBJ1-5, with TRBD1 identical over 8 bases. V shed 5 bases and J 6 bases; nucleotides not matched to a gene: 6. This CDR3 is built from 14 residues. CDR1 SGHTA and CDR2 FQGNSA come from the germline V gene. CDR3 nucleotides: TGTGCCAGCAGCCCGGGGACAGGTCGTCAGCCCCAGCATTTT. It codes for CASSPGTGRQPQHF.

This chain connects TRBV12-3 or TRBV12-4 to TRBJ1-4; D is perhaps TRBD1 (5 bases). Trimming stripped 6 bases from V and 5 bases from J, with 10 bases between. The CDR3 is 13 amino acids. The CDR3 protein is CASRTGPNEKLFF. The CDR3 DNA reads as TGTGCCAGCAGAACAGGTCCAAATGAAAAACTGTTTTTT.

The table lists this clonotype with a few counts. V usage is TRBV9 and J usage is TRBJ1-2; 8 bases are shared with TRBD1. The germline V gene encodes CDR1 SGDLS and CDR2 YYNGEE. The CDR3 is 14 amino acids. J lost 4 bases, V lost 0 bases, and 2 bases had no gene match. The CDR3 nucleotides read TGTGCCAGCAGCGTAGCGGACAGGGTCTATGGCTACACCTTC. Translation gives CASSVADRVYGYTF. The variable domain in full, completed from reference TRBV9 and TRBJ1-2, reads DSGVTQTPKHLITATGQRVTLRCSPRSGDLSVYWYQQSLDQGLQFLIQYYNGEERAKGNILERFSAQQFPDLHSELNLSSLELGDSALYFCASSVADRVYGYTFGSGTRLTVV.